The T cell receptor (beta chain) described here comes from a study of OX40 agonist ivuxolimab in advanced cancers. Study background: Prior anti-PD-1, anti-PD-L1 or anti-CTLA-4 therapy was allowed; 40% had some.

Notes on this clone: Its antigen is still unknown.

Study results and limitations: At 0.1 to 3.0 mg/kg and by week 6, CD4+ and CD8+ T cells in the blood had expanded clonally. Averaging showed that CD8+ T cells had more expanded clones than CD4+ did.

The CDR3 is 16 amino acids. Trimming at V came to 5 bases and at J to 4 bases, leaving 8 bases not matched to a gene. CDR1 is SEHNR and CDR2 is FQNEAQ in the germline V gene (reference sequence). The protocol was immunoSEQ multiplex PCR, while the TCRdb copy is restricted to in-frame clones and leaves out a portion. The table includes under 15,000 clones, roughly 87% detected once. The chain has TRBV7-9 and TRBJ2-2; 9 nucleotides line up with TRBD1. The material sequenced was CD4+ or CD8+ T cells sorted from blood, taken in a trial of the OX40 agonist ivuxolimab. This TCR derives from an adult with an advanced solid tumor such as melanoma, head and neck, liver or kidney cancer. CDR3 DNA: TGTGCCAGCAGCCCCACAGGGGGCGCAGGCACCGGGGAGCTGTTTTTT. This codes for CASSPTGGAGTGELFF.